This T cell receptor (beta chain) was recovered during a study of shared clonotypes between healthy human individuals. The germline V and J ends were trimmed by 4 bases and 2 bases, with 18 bases remaining between them. The CDR3 covers 17 residues. Germline V gives CDR1 LNHNV, CDR2 YYDKDF (reference sequence). Generated by immunoSEQ multiplex PCR, the TCRdb table keeps only in-frame clones and is missing some. The sample holds a few million clones, more than 85% seen once. The TCR comes from a man aged 18 to 30 in good health. Some clones in this sample may be carry-over from other donors' samples. Sequenced input: naive CD4+ T cells from PBMCs. The subset here: CD45RA+ positively selected. The gene calls are TRBV15 and TRBJ2-1, with D possibly being TRBD2 (6 bases). CDR3 amino acids: CATSKGSGGPTYNEQFF. The CDR3 nucleotides are TGTGCCACCAGCAAAGGTAGCGGAGGCCCTACCTACAATGAGCAGTTCTTC.